The entry that follows covers one T cell receptor beta chain sequence. The clone's antigen remains unknown. Per-base qualities were not stored, and no clone one base away is much larger. Collaborating institutions collected whole blood in K2EDTA tubes following their own protocols. Collaborator samples were shipped for TCRbeta analysis as frozen whole blood, isolated PBMCs, or DNA extracted from either sample type. Sequences SQVTM (CDR1) and ANQGSEA (CDR2) are obtained from the germline V gene. The CDR3 covers 17 residues, taking in both the cysteine and the phenylalanine. CDR3 DNA only is kept here, 51 bases in frame from base 1. V trim: 3 bases; J trim: 3 bases; unmatched bases: 17. This sample stems from a study of blood T cell repertoires in COVID-19 (dated by TCRdb to between 2020 and 2021). Study-level background: Collaborator samples came from the United States, Italy and Spain and covered acute and convalescent phases of COVID-19. Nearly every sample came with metadata listing a de-identified subject ID, COVID-19 status, age in years and sex. Where available, HLA class I and class II types were taken from metadata supplied by the sample provider and were not determined by assay-based typing. The repertoires were released in a freely available public database meant as a resource for research on the immune response to SARS-CoV-2. The dataset comprised deeply sampled blood TCRbeta repertoires from subjects exposed to, actively infected with, or recovered from COVID-19. Samples were obtained from the ongoing ImmuneRACE study (first 160 participants) and from 1,254 subjects provided by 6 global collaborators. The material from the prospective study consisted of cDNA or gDNA derived from T cells, B-cell-depleted T cells, or PBMCs. Broad study findings and their caveats: The quantity of clinical and demographic metadata differed by source and by participant and was supplied without curation.

The immunoSEQ Assay, a bias-controlled multiplex PCR, was used to amplify TCRbeta CDR3 regions from genomic DNA. As for the original processing: Nucleated cell counts per sample were estimated from amplification of reference gene primers within the assay. Sequence reads were collapsed and filtered to measure the absolute abundance of every unique TCRbeta CDR3 rearrangement. For each sample, productive Simpson clonality was calculated by taking the square root of Simpson's diversity index across productive rearrangements. TCRdb's version of the immuneACCESS table is confined to in-frame rearrangements and falls short of the full clone set. An unresolved V gene accounts for under half of the shortfall where checked; the remainder is of unknown origin. The DNA was the basis for D and trimming; V, J and clone size are from that table. A total of some 120,000 clones appear in this sample, 75% to 80% of them only once. Jointly, the top ten make up 7.9% of the sample.

The rearranged chain carries TRBV29-1 and TRBJ2-7, with 7 bases matching TRBD2. This TCR was recovered from a human donor in a cohort sampled during active COVID-19. Sequenced material: peripheral blood. The CDR3 loop reads CSVDRVIAGTKLYEQYF. The nucleotide sequence is TGCAGCGTTGACAGGGTGATAGCCGGGACTAAACTCTACGAGCAGTACTTC.